This record looks at one T cell receptor (beta chain) sequence and its context. The genomic DNA of each subset was split evenly across several immunoSEQ plates. As processed by the authors: Filtering differed because ImmunoSEQ produced junction-only sequences that carried no quality scores. Sequenced by immunoSEQ multiplex PCR; TCRdb stores in-frame clones only, minus some. Clonal size and the V and J genes are those of that table, whereas D and trimming came from the DNA. The sample lists about 500,000 clones, roughly four fifths occurring once. The sample originates from a study of shared clonotypes between healthy human individuals. The CDR3 totals 15 residues. Germline CDR1 reads MGHRA; CDR2 reads YSYEKL. Losses at the gene ends were 6 bases for V and 4 bases for J; bases not matched to a gene: 7.

This clonotype was sampled from a woman aged 40 to 50 in good health. Some clones in this sample may be carry-over from other donors' samples. V gene TRBV4-1 combines with J gene TRBJ1-5; 9 bases match TRBD1. Sample: PBMCs. In DNA form, the CDR3 reads TGCGCCAGCAGTTTATCGGGACAGGGTAATCAGCCCCAGCATTTT. This encodes CASSLSGQGNQPQHF.